The entry below describes one T cell receptor (beta chain). Authors' data handling: Amplification of reference gene primers provided the estimated nucleated cell counts. TCRdb keeps only in-frame clones here, not all; method: immunoSEQ multiplex PCR. The V and J calls and the clone size are those of that table, but D and trimming were determined from the DNA. Among some 270,000 clones listed, about 82% were seen once. This sample stems from a study of blood T cell repertoires in COVID-19. At the level of the study: Acute and convalescent COVID-19 samples came from the United States, Italy and Spain.

Recruitment covered about two dozen US areas and drew participants whose ages spanned roughly 18 to 100 years. The specimen was PBMCs or T cells enriched from blood (not recorded which). The origin of this receptor is a woman aged 45-60 years with acute COVID-19.

CDR3 nucleotide sequence: TGCGCCAGCAGTGATTGGCAGGGGGTCCAGCCGACGGCAGCTTTCTTT. It encodes CASSDWQGVQPTAAFF. The chain recombines TRBV10-1 with TRBJ1-1, with 7 bases matching TRBD1. V gave up 3 bases and J gave up 10 bases; unmatched junction bases: 17. Germline CDR1 WNHNN, CDR2 SYGVQD (reference sequence). The length of the CDR3 is 16 residues.